Presented here are 19 T cell receptor beta chains from one specimen sequenced in a study of OX40 agonist ivuxolimab in advanced cancers. Sequencing used immunoSEQ multiplex PCR; TCRdb keeps in-frame clones, though not all of them. The table shows 45,000 to 65,000 clones, with over 80% occurring only once. Sequencing was performed on CD4+ or CD8+ T cells sorted from blood, taken in a trial of the OX40 agonist ivuxolimab. The source of these receptors is an adult with an advanced solid tumor such as melanoma, head and neck, liver or kidney cancer.

V and J are TRBV18 and TRBJ1-2; possible D gene TRBD1, 6 bases. CDR3 size: 16 residues. Per the germline V gene, CDR1 is KGHSH and CDR2 is LQKENI. V lost 2 bases, J lost 4 bases, and 17 bases lay in between. The CDR3 DNA is TGTGCCAGCTCACCAAGCGGGGGCAGTTTCGCCTATGGCTACACCTTC. It translates to CASSPSGGSFAYGYTF.

This rearrangement joins TRBV9 to TRBJ1-2; 9 bases line up with TRBD1. Germline V gives CDR1 SGDLS, CDR2 YYNGEE. The CDR3 consists of 13 residues. V lost 4 bases to trimming and J lost 4 bases; unmatched junction nucleotides: 2. For the CDR3, the DNA is TGTGCCAGCAGCACAGGGGGCAGCTATGGCTACACCTTC. As protein: CASSTGGSYGYTF.

The chain recombines TRBV4-2 with TRBJ2-2, with TRBD2 identical over 7 bases. CDR3 size: 15 residues. V shed 5 bases and J 6 bases; nucleotides not matched to a gene: 9. Germline V gene data show CDR1 as LGHNA and CDR2 as YNFKEQ. CDR3 amino acids: CASSSRGGDAGELFF. CDR3 bases: TGTGCCAGCAGCTCTCGCGGGGGTGACGCCGGGGAGCTGTTTTTT.

This clone was observed a few times. The chain is built from TRBV6-1 and TRBJ2-7; 9 nucleotides align to TRBD2. In germline, CDR1 is MNHNS, CDR2 SASEGT. The CDR3 loop spans 15 amino acids. The V gene end was trimmed by 1 base and the J gene end by 3 bases; junction bases not matched to a gene: 4. The CDR3 region is CASSEGTSDLYEQYF. DNA for the CDR3: TGTGCCAGCAGTGAAGGGACTAGCGACCTCTACGAGCAGTACTTC.

This chain links TRBV27 with TRBJ1-5; no firm D call. CDR3 length: 15 residues. Looked up from germline, CDR1 is MNHEY and CDR2 is SMNVEV (reference sequence). V was pared by 5 bases and J by 4 bases, with 15 bases between. This CDR3 reads CASSGGPQGNQPQHF. Written as DNA, the CDR3 is TGTGCCAGCAGTGGAGGGCCTCAAGGAAATCAGCCCCAGCATTTT.

The sample holds one count of this clone. The chain has TRBV18 and TRBJ2-7; 10 positions agree with TRBD2. Germline-derived CDR1 and CDR2 are KGHSH and LQKENI. J was trimmed by 4 bases and V by 2 bases; bases with no gene match: 5. CDR3 length: 15 amino acids. CDR3 loop: CASSPTTSGFYEQYF. Here the CDR3 DNA reads TGTGCCAGCTCACCAACGACTAGCGGGTTTTACGAGCAGTACTTC.

The chain couples TRBV25-1 to TRBJ1-2; tentatively, D is TRBD1 (6 bases). The V end was cut by 8 bases, the J end by 0 bases, with 25 bases between. Germline V gene data show CDR1 as MGHDK and CDR2 as SYGVNS. The CDR3 runs 18 residues. The CDR3 is CASAVNLGTGGSNYGYTF. CDR3 nucleotide sequence: TGTGCCAGCGCAGTGAACCTCGGGACTGGGGGCTCTAACTATGGCTACACCTTC.

The gene calls are TRBV6-1 and TRBJ1-5; 8 bases are a match to TRBD1. V shed 0 bases and J 3 bases; nucleotides not matched to a gene: 7. Germline V gives CDR1 MNHNS, CDR2 SASEGT. The CDR3 totals 17 residues. The CDR3 loop is CASSEAGGTGFNQPQHF. CDR3 DNA: TGTGCCAGCAGTGAAGCGGGGGGGACAGGCTTCAATCAGCCCCAGCATTTT.

This rearrangement joins TRBV5-1 to TRBJ2-1; 8 bases line up with TRBD2. Germline loops: CDR1 SGHRS, CDR2 YFSETQ. V was clipped by 2 bases and J by 7 bases; unmatched bases: 8. CDR3 length equals 15 residues. This CDR3 is CASSFSGGPRNEQFF. In DNA, the CDR3 is TGCGCCAGCAGCTTCTCGGGAGGGCCAAGGAATGAGCAGTTCTTC.

The CDR3 region is CASSVREGGEWGTDTQYF. The CDR3 DNA follows: TGTGCCAGCAGCGTTAGGGAAGGCGGAGAGTGGGGCACAGATACGCAGTATTTT. The chain uses TRBV9 and TRBJ2-3; unclear D gene. Trimming pared 2 bases from V and 1 base from J, leaving 20 bases between. This CDR3 is 18 amino acids long. The germline CDR1 and CDR2 sequences are SGDLS and YYNGEE.

This chain connects TRBV28 to TRBJ1-5; possible D gene TRBD1, 6 bases. The germline gives CDR1 MDHEN, CDR2 SYDVKM. The CDR3 is made up of 15 amino acids. Between the trimmed V and J ends, which lost 5 bases and 3 bases, there was a span of 14 bases. The CDR3: CASSPTYRVNQPQHF. As DNA, the CDR3 is TGTGCCAGCAGTCCAACATACAGGGTCAATCAGCCCCAGCATTTT. The full variable domain, completed using reference TRBV28 and TRBJ1-5, is DVKVTQSSRYLVKRTGEKVFLECVQDMDHENMFWYRQDPGLGLRLIYFSYDVKMKEKGDIPEGYSVSREKKERFSLILESASTNQTSMYLCASSPTYRVNQPQHFGDGTRLSIL.

This rearrangement joins TRBV10-3 to TRBJ2-5; TRBD1 is a possible D gene (6 bases). Trimming shortened V by 2 bases and J by 3 bases, and 16 bases separated the two germline ends. CDR3 length equals 16 residues. The germline gives CDR1 ENHRY, CDR2 SYGVKD. The CDR3 DNA reads TGTGCCATCAGTGAGGGGGGCCGGGCGGTGAAAGAGACCCAGTACTTC. Translating it yields CAISEGGRAVKETQYF.

This chain uses TRBV5-1 with TRBJ1-2, with 8 bases matching TRBD1. The junction had 7 bases not matched to a gene; V was cut back by 1 base and J by 5 bases. The CDR3 totals 15 residues. Germline V lookup: CDR1 SGHRS, CDR2 YFSETQ. The CDR3 protein is CASSLQQGARYGYTF. The CDR3 nucleotides are TGCGCCAGCAGCTTGCAGCAGGGGGCGCGGTATGGCTACACCTTC.

The CDR3 here is CASTLSGNEQFF. CDR3 nucleotide sequence: TGTGCCAGCACCCTAAGCGGGAATGAGCAGTTCTTC. The chain has TRBV7-2 and TRBJ2-1, with a tentative D call TRBD2 (6 bases). The CDR3 has 12 residues. Germline V CDR1 and CDR2: SGHTA, FQGNSA. Trimming left V 7 bases short and J 7 bases short, with 11 bases between.

This chain links TRBV11-2 with TRBJ1-1, with D uncertain. The CDR3 is made up of 13 amino acids. Germline V gene data show CDR1 as SGHAT and CDR2 as FQNNGV. Between the trimmed V and J ends, which lost 2 bases and 2 bases, there was a span of 6 bases. The CDR3 sequence: CASSLNGNTEAFF. The CDR3 region has the DNA TGTGCCAGCAGCTTAAATGGTAACACTGAAGCTTTCTTT.

The gene calls are TRBV19 and TRBJ1-2; D remains unclear. Trimming shortened V by 6 bases and J by 8 bases, and 19 bases separated the two germline ends. The length of the CDR3 is 14 residues. CDR1 and CDR2 (germline): LNHDA, SQIVND (reference sequence). The DNA of the CDR3 is TGTGCCAGTAGGCGGAGGGCGTATCCGGGAGGCTACACCTTC. It translates to CASRRRAYPGGYTF.

The V gene is TRBV15, the J gene TRBJ2-6, with D unresolved. Germline V gives CDR1 LNHNV, CDR2 YYDKDF (reference sequence). V lost 2 bases, J lost 0 bases, and 5 bases lay in between. The CDR3 runs 15 residues. The CDR3 nucleotides read TGTGCCACCAGCAGATTGAGCTCTGGGGCCAACGTCCTGACTTTC. Translated, it gives CATSRLSSGANVLTF. The variable domain in full, completed from reference TRBV15 and TRBJ2-6, reads DAMVIQNPRYQVTQFGKPVTLSCSQTLNHNVMYWYQQKSSQAPKLLFHYYDKDFNNEADTPDNFQSRRPNTSFCFLDIRSPGLGDTAMYLCATSRLSSGANVLTFGAGSRLTVL.

This chain uses TRBV27 with TRBJ1-2; 8 bases fit TRBD1. CDR3 size: 17 residues. CDR1 MNHEY and CDR2 SMNVEV come from the germline V gene (reference sequence). V dropped 5 bases and J dropped 0; count of bases not matched to a gene: 11. The DNA for the CDR3 is TGTGCCAGCAGTGCCAGACAGGGGACCCTTCCTAACTATGGCTACACCTTC. This gives the protein CASSARQGTLPNYGYTF.

By share of the sample, this clone is medium-sized (0.01 to 0.1%). The V call is TRBV5-6, the J call TRBJ2-7, with D perhaps TRBD1 (5 bases). V dropped 4 bases and J dropped 1 base, with 18 bases sitting between them. The germline CDR1 and CDR2 sequences are SGHDT and YYEEEE. The CDR3 covers 16 residues. In nucleotides, the CDR3 is TGTGCCAGCAGCCCAGCATGGCAGGGATCTTCCTACGAGCAGTACGTC. It yields the protein CASSPAWQGSSYEQYV.